The next 9 T cell receptor beta chains were all read from a single sample in a study of CD8+CD57+ T cells in acquired aplastic anemia. Genomic DNA constituted the template upon which TCR beta VDJ and CDR3 profiling was performed. MiXCR was run by TCRdb on the reads, yielding one entry per CDR3 protein. This table holds 180,000 or so distinct CDR3 sequences, approximately 48% found once. Patients selected for sequencing had displayed CD8+CD57+ cell expansion by flow cytometry. Sequenced sample: sorted CD4+, CD8+, or CD8+CD57+ T cells (not recorded which) from PBMCs. The receptor source for this set is a human donor with aplastic anemia.

The chain has TRBV24-1 and TRBJ2-1; D remains ambiguous. CDR3 length equals 12 residues. CDR1 is KGHDR, CDR2 SFDVKD, per germline. Between the trimmed V and J ends, which lost 1 base and 13 bases, there was a span of 10 bases. CDR3 nucleotide sequence: TGTGCCACCAGTGATTTCTCAGGTAACCAGTTCTTC. It codes for CATSDFSGNQFF.

This clonotype was seen repeatedly, ten times or more. The V gene is TRBV14, the J gene TRBJ2-3, with a possible D match to TRBD2 (5 bases). The CDR3 totals 17 residues. Germline V gene sequence: CDR1 SGHDN, CDR2 FVKESK. Trimming took 3 bases from V and 5 from J, leaving 21 bases between them. The CDR3, as DNA: TGTGCCAGCAGCCACTCCCATGGCGGGCCCTACGGAGATACGCAGTATTTT. Residues: CASSHSHGGPYGDTQYF.

The CDR3 DNA follows: TGCGCCAGCAGTGAGATGGCGGCTAGCGGGGGGCGCACAGATACGCAGTATTTT. Translated, it gives CASSEMAASGGRTDTQYF. The V gene is TRBV10-2, the J gene TRBJ2-3; TRBD2 matches at 11 bases. From germline, CDR1 is WSHSY and CDR2 SAAADI. J gave up 1 base and V 2 bases, and 8 bases lay outside the gene matches. This CDR3 is 18 amino acids long.

The chain uses TRBV19 and TRBJ2-5; maybe TRBD1 (5 bases). This CDR3 has 14 residues. V lost 5 bases and J lost 5, with 15 bases in between. Germline-derived CDR1 and CDR2 are LNHDA and SQIVND (reference sequence). The CDR3 sequence is CASSDQGIRETQYF. DNA of the CDR3: TGTGCCAGTAGTGATCAGGGCATCAGGGAGACCCAGTACTTC.

This clonotype was counted once. The chain uses TRBV7-2 and TRBJ1-6, with TRBD1 identical over 10 bases. The V gene end was trimmed by 5 bases and the J gene end by 7 bases; junction bases not matched to a gene: 5. The CDR3 length is 15 residues. CDR1 and CDR2 from the germline V gene are SGHTA and FQGNSA. CDR3 in DNA: TGTGCCAGCAGCCTTCGACAGGGGGCCAATTCACCCCTCCACTTT. Protein product: CASSLRQGANSPLHF.

Points on this clonotype: A much bigger clone sits one base away, suggesting this may be a read error. This sequence joins TRBV20-1 and TRBJ2-3; D is ambiguous. The V gene's germline CDR1 is DFQATT and CDR2 SNEGSKA (reference sequence). This CDR3 comprises 12 residues. CDR3 sequence: CSAKPRWDMQYF. In DNA, the CDR3 is TGCAGTGCTAAACCTCGCTGGGATATGCAGTATTTT.

This clonotype has a handful of counts. This may be a read error, as it is one base from a much larger clone. V usage is TRBV19 and J usage is TRBJ2-5; TRBD2 aligns across 12 bases. The CDR3 consists of 15 residues. CDR1 and CDR2 from the germline V gene are LNHDA and SQIVND (reference sequence). DNA for the CDR3: TGTGCCTGTAGCCCCGGGGGGACTAGCGGGGAGACCCAGTACTTC. This codes for CACSPGGTSGETQYF. The full variable domain, its missing parts supplied by reference TRBV19 and TRBJ2-5, is DGGITQSPKYLFRKEGQNVTLSCEQNLNHDAMYWYRQDPGQGLRLIYYSQIVNDFQKGDIAEGYSVSREKKESFPLTVTSAQKNPTAFYLCACSPGGTSGETQYFGPGTRLLVL.

The CDR3 nucleotides are TGCGCCAGCCTACTATCGAACACTGAAGCTTTCTTT. This translates into CASLLSNTEAFF. V usage is TRBV10-1 and J usage is TRBJ1-1; no clear D gene. Deletions cut 8 bases from V and 1 base from J, with 8 bases between. The germline gives CDR1 WNHNN, CDR2 SYGVQD (reference sequence). CDR3 size: 12 residues.

J is TRBJ2-5 and V is TRBV2; 7 bases agree with TRBD1. The CDR3 consists of 13 residues. Germline V CDR1 and CDR2: SNHLY, FYNNEI. Trimming cost V 7 bases and J 5 bases; bases outside gene matches: 7. CDR3 DNA sequence: TGTGCCAGCAACCAACAGGGGACGGAGACCCAGTACTTC. Protein: CASNQQGTETQYF.